A selection of T cell receptor beta chains follows, all from one sample in a study of OX40 agonist ivuxolimab in advanced cancers. The table came from immunoSEQ multiplex PCR; TCRdb's copy has only in-frame clones and leaves some out. The table has roughly 53,000 clones, 80% to 85% seen once; the top ten hold around 4.3%. The source material was CD4+ or CD8+ T cells sorted from blood, sampled in a trial of the OX40 agonist ivuxolimab. The receptors were gathered from an adult with an advanced solid tumor such as melanoma, head and neck, liver or kidney cancer. Both conserved end residues are part of each CDR3. Each record gives: V gene, clone size, D gene, J gene, CDR3 protein, CDR3 DNA. A D gene is named only where the DNA matches it firmly. A clone size is listed for some rows: how often the clone was seen (once, few, many), or a class if it is expanded.

TRBV15	-	TRBD1	TRBJ2-3	CATGTGDTDTQYF	TGTGCCACCGGGACAGGGGACACAGATACGCAGTATTTT
TRBV29-1	-	TRBD1	TRBJ2-3	CSVEGRGRNTQYF	TGCAGCGTTGAGGGCAGGGGGCGGAATACGCAGTATTTT
TRBV28	-	TRBD1	TRBJ2-7	CASSFLDRASYEQYF	TGTGCCAGCAGTTTCTTAGACAGGGCGAGCTACGAGCAGTACTTC
TRBV19	-	-	TRBJ1-5	CASSEADGGNQPQHF	TGTGCCAGTAGTGAAGCGGACGGTGGCAATCAGCCCCAGCATTTT
TRBV11-3	-	TRBD1	TRBJ1-6	CASSSAGGGNSPLHF	TGTGCCAGCAGCTCAGCAGGGGGTGGGAATTCACCCCTCCACTTT
TRBV7-6	-	-	TRBJ1-3	CASSLTGGSGNTIYF	TGTGCCAGCAGCTTGACAGGCGGCTCTGGAAACACCATATATTTT
TRBV20-1	-	-	TRBJ2-1	CSANSNEQFF	TGCAGTGCCAACAGCAATGAGCAGTTCTTC
TRBV30	-	-	TRBJ2-2	CARGGGNTGELFF	TGTGCCCGGGGTGGGGGGAACACCGGGGAGCTGTTTTTT
TRBV19	-	TRBD1	TRBJ2-3	CASTATGADTQYF	TGTGCCAGTACCGCGACAGGGGCAGATACGCAGTATTTT
TRBV9	-	TRBD1	TRBJ2-7	CASSVGDRGYEQYF	TGTGCCAGCAGCGTGGGGGACAGGGGTTACGAGCAGTACTTC
TRBV14	-	-	TRBJ1-2	CASSQDLQVVGDGYTF	TGTGCCAGCAGCCAAGATCTCCAGGTGGTTGGCGATGGCTACACCTTC
TRBV15	once	-	TRBJ1-3	CATSRDPGAGNTIYF	TGTGCCACCAGCAGGGACCCGGGTGCTGGAAACACCATATATTTT
TRBV12-5	medium-sized	TRBD1	TRBJ2-1	CASGLGQGAQEQFF	TGTGCTAGTGGTTTGGGCCAGGGGGCACAGGAGCAGTTCTTC
TRBV19	-	-	TRBJ2-6	CASSINSGANVLTF	TGTGCCAGTAGTATTAACTCTGGGGCCAACGTCCTGACTTTC
TRBV2	-	-	TRBJ1-2	CASSGTAYGYTF	TGTGCCAGCAGTGGGACAGCGTATGGCTACACCTTC
TRBV7-2	-	TRBD2	TRBJ2-3	CASSFEASGLAGGLDTQYF	TGTGCCAGCAGCTTTGAGGCTTCGGGGCTAGCGGGAGGGTTAGATACGCAGTATTTT
TRBV6-5	-	-	TRBJ2-6	CASSTGFIGANVLTF	TGTGCCAGCAGTACAGGGTTTATTGGGGCCAACGTCCTGACTTTC
TRBV29-1	few	-	TRBJ2-3	CSVLPSGTDTQYF	TGCAGCGTTCTCCCTAGCGGCACAGATACGCAGTATTTT
TRBV5-6	-	-	TRBJ2-2	CASSPPPAQASTGELFF	TGTGCCAGCAGTCCCCCCCCCGCGCAGGCGAGCACCGGGGAGCTGTTTTTT
TRBV2	-	-	TRBJ2-7	CASKGDGLEYF	TGTGCCAGCAAAGGGGACGGCTTGGAGTACTTC
TRBV5-4	few	-	TRBJ2-7	CASSYPTGSREQYF	TGTGCCAGCAGCTATCCGACAGGATCGCGGGAGCAGTACTTC
TRBV6-1	once	TRBD1	TRBJ2-7	CASSEGTGTYEQYF	TGTGCCAGCAGTGAAGGGACAGGGACCTACGAGCAGTACTTC
TRBV11-2	few	-	TRBJ2-1	CASIQTDSLLQYEQFF	TGTGCCAGCATCCAGACGGACTCCCTGCTACAATATGAGCAGTTCTTC
TRBV6-5	-	-	TRBJ1-3	CASSYGGLGNTIYF	TGTGCCAGCAGTTACGGGGGGCTTGGAAACACCATATATTTT
TRBV7-3	-	-	TRBJ2-3	CASSFLGAVGTDTQYF	TGTGCCAGCAGCTTTCTGGGGGCAGTAGGCACAGATACGCAGTATTTT
TRBV7-9	-	-	TRBJ1-1	CASSLALGGAEAFF	TGTGCCAGCAGCTTAGCGCTGGGTGGCGCTGAAGCTTTCTTT
TRBV28	-	-	TRBJ2-3	CASLEGPDTQYF	TGTGCCAGTCTGGAAGGCCCAGATACGCAGTATTTT
TRBV5-4	-	TRBD1	TRBJ2-1	CASSLPGGVYNEQFF	TGTGCCAGCAGCTTGCCAGGGGGCGTCTACAATGAGCAGTTCTTC
TRBV6-5	once	-	TRBJ2-4	CASSPSLAKNIQYF	TGTGCCAGCAGCCCCTCGTTAGCCAAAAACATTCAGTACTTC
TRBV21-1	-	-	TRBJ2-5	CASSKGGAVNQETQYF	TGTGCCAGCAGCAAAGGTGGGGCAGTGAATCAAGAGACCCAGTACTTC
TRBV19	-	-	TRBJ1-1	CASSINGASEAFF	TGTGCCAGTAGTATTAACGGGGCGTCTGAAGCTTTCTTT
TRBV2	-	-	TRBJ1-5	CASSERGPGDNQPQHF	TGTGCCAGCAGTGAACGGGGGCCGGGGGACAATCAGCCCCAGCATTTT
TRBV6-4	-	-	TRBJ2-3	CASSVQLASTDTQYF	TGTGCCAGCAGTGTACAACTAGCATCTACAGATACGCAGTATTTT
TRBV2	-	TRBD1	TRBJ2-7	CASSETGVGTGYLEQYF	TGTGCCAGCAGTGAAACAGGTGTGGGGACAGGGTATCTCGAGCAGTACTTC
TRBV27	-	-	TRBJ1-5	CASRLDHNQPQHF	TGTGCCAGCAGGCTGGACCACAATCAGCCCCAGCATTTT
TRBV27	-	-	TRBJ2-7	CASSPTRLRYEQYF	TGTGCCAGCAGTCCCACGAGGCTTCGCTACGAGCAGTACTTC
TRBV19	many	-	TRBJ2-2	CASSIGSGSKTGELFF	TGTGCCAGTAGTATAGGGTCCGGGAGCAAGACCGGGGAGCTGTTTTTT
TRBV11-1	-	-	TRBJ1-1	CASSRQENTEAFF	TGTGCCAGCAGCCGACAGGAGAACACTGAAGCTTTCTTT
TRBV7-9	-	-	TRBJ1-4	CASSLVRGDEKLFF	TGTGCCAGCAGCTTAGTGAGGGGAGATGAAAAACTGTTTTTT
TRBV5-1	-	-	TRBJ1-1	CASGGGSPEAFF	TGCGCCAGCGGAGGGGGGAGCCCTGAAGCTTTCTTT
TRBV27	once	-	TRBJ1-1	CASSYNRQVPNTEAFF	TGTGCCAGCAGTTACAACCGACAGGTCCCGAACACTGAAGCTTTCTTT
TRBV19	-	-	TRBJ2-1	CAAGREQFF	TGTGCCGCCGGTCGTGAGCAGTTCTTC
TRBV29-1	once	-	TRBJ2-5	CSVDETGRLETQYF	TGCAGCGTTGATGAGACAGGGAGGTTGGAGACCCAGTACTTC
TRBV28	-	-	TRBJ2-7	CASSIPGQFSYEQYF	TGTGCCAGCAGTATCCCGGGACAATTCTCCTACGAGCAGTACTTC
TRBV11-2	-	TRBD1	TRBJ2-7	CASRIQGEQYF	TGTGCCAGCAGGATACAGGGGGAGCAGTACTTC
TRBV6-5	-	TRBD1	TRBJ2-7	CASQRRTGGEGEQYF	TGTGCCAGCCAACGAAGGACAGGGGGCGAGGGCGAGCAGTACTTC
TRBV6-1	-	-	TRBJ2-7	CASSYPGYEQYF	TGTGCCAGCAGTTATCCGGGTTACGAGCAGTACTTC
TRBV30	-	TRBD2	TRBJ2-1	CAWSVPRLAGGRVGNEQFF	TGTGCCTGGAGTGTACCTAGGCTAGCGGGAGGGCGTGTGGGGAATGAGCAGTTCTTC
TRBV12-5	-	TRBD2	TRBJ2-7	CASGLVRRTSGRGYEQYF	TGTGCTAGTGGTTTGGTACGGCGGACTAGCGGGAGAGGGTACGAGCAGTACTTC
TRBV18	-	TRBD2	TRBJ2-7	CASSPPSGSTEQYF	TGTGCCAGCTCACCTCCTAGCGGGAGTACCGAGCAGTACTTC
TRBV4-2	-	TRBD1	TRBJ2-1	CASSLLTDRDTYNEQFF	TGTGCCAGCAGCCTATTAACGGACAGGGATACGTACAATGAGCAGTTCTTC
TRBV6-6	few	-	TRBJ1-3	CASSYMGGGNTIYF	TGTGCCAGCAGTTACATGGGAGGCGGAAACACCATATATTTT
TRBV28	few	TRBD2	TRBJ2-7	CASGEGLANYEQYF	TGTGCCAGCGGGGAGGGACTAGCGAACTACGAGCAGTACTTC
TRBV5-1	-	TRBD2	TRBJ2-3	CASSWRGNPLAGGSDTQYF	TGCGCCAGCAGCTGGAGAGGGAATCCACTAGCGGGAGGATCAGATACGCAGTATTTT
TRBV30	-	TRBD2	TRBJ2-3	CAWISGRRADTQYF	TGTGCCTGGATTAGCGGGCGGCGGGCGGATACGCAGTATTTT
TRBV19	-	-	TRBJ1-4	CASSHNRGGATNEKLFF	TGTGCCAGTAGCCACAACCGAGGGGGTGCAACTAATGAAAAACTGTTTTTT
TRBV27	-	TRBD1	TRBJ2-7	CASSLPGEDRGPREGYEQYF	TGTGCCAGCAGTCTCCCCGGTGAGGACAGGGGACCTAGGGAGGGCTACGAGCAGTACTTC
TRBV6-4	-	TRBD1	TRBJ1-1	CATARTGNTEAFF	TGTGCCACAGCAAGGACAGGTAACACTGAAGCTTTCTTT
TRBV5-1	-	-	TRBJ2-7	CASSLSGWSYEQYF	TGCGCCAGCAGCTTGAGCGGGTGGTCGTACGAGCAGTACTTC